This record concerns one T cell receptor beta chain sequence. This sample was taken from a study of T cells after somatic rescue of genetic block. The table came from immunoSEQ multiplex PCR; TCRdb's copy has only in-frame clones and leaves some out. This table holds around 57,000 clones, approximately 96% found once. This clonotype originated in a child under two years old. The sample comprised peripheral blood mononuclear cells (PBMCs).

CDR3 sequence reads: CASSLTAGNYNEQFF. The CDR3 region has the DNA TGCGCCAGCAGCTTGACAGCGGGGAACTACAATGAGCAGTTCTTC. This chain links TRBV5-1 with TRBJ2-1, with 7 nucleotides matching TRBD2. V lost 1 base, J lost 3 bases, and 4 bases stayed unmatched. Germline V lookup: CDR1 SGHRS, CDR2 YFSETQ. This CDR3 spans 15 amino acids.